These T cell receptor beta chains were read from a single sample in a study of breast tumors, draining lymph nodes, adjacent tissues. TCRdb re-called the multiplex PCR reads through MiXCR, storing one row per CDR3 protein. This table holds under 250,000 distinct CDR3 sequences, about 30% found once. The specimen sequenced was axillary lymph node tissue. The receptors shown here come from a female donor with breast cancer. Some clones in this sample may be carry-over from other donors' samples. CDR3s include the opening cysteine and the closing phenylalanine or tryptophan. A D gene is named only where the DNA matches it firmly. Clone size is given for some rows only: seen once, a few or many times, or a class if the clone is expanded.

v_call,d_call,clone_size,j_call,cdr3_nt,cdr3_aa
TRBV25-1,TRBD1,.,TRBJ1-2,TGTGCCAGCAGTGAATCCCTGTCCCCGGACAGGGTCATTGCCACACCCTTC,CASSESLSPDRVIATPF
TRBV12-3/TRBV12-4,.,few,TRBJ1-1,TGTGCCAGCAGTTTGGGGGGGAAAAGGAACACTGAAGCTTTCTTT,CASSLGGKRNTEAFF
TRBV6-2/TRBV6-3,.,many,TRBJ1-2,TGTGCCAGCAACGGTCAGGGGTTCGACAACTATGGCTACACCTTC,CASNGQGFDNYGYTF
TRBV5-1,.,many,TRBJ1-4,TGCGCCAGCAGCTTGGACGGAACAACTAATGAAAAACTGTTTTTT,CASSLDGTTNEKLFF
TRBV20-1,.,many,TRBJ1-6,TGCAGTGCTAGACAGAACTATAATTCACCCCTCCACTTT,CSARQNYNSPLHF
TRBV20-1,.,many,TRBJ1-5,TGCAGTGCTTTAGCGCAAGGGGAACTTAGCAATCAGCCCCAGCATTTT,CSALAQGELSNQPQHF
TRBV24-1,.,.,TRBJ2-1,TGTGCCACCAGTGATTTGCGTAGCGGAAGCTCCTACAATGAGCAGTTCTTC,CATSDLRSGSSYNEQFF
TRBV7-9,TRBD1,.,TRBJ2-6,TGTGCCAGCAGCTTAGGTGACAGGGGAGAATCTGGGGCCAACGTCCTGACTTTC,CASSLGDRGESGANVLTF
TRBV5-4,.,many,TRBJ2-1,TGTGCCAGCAGCAGGGACTCTGGAGTTTACAATGAGCAGTTCTTC,CASSRDSGVYNEQFF
TRBV25-1,.,many,TRBJ2-5,TGTGCCAGCAGTAGTGGCGTGGAGACCCAGTACTTC,CASSSGVETQYF
TRBV7-8,.,once,TRBJ1-6,TGTGCCAGCAGCTTGGTTGGACAACGGAATTCACCCCTCCACTTT,CASSLVGQRNSPLHF
TRBV20-1,.,once,TRBJ2-1,TGCAGTGCTAGCAGTTGGGGTGGAGGGTTTGAGCAGTTCTTC,CSASSWGGGFEQFF
TRBV30,.,many,TRBJ2-7,TGTGCCTGGAGTAGGGGGGAGGGGACTTACGAGCAGTACTTC,CAWSRGEGTYEQYF
TRBV11-2,.,many,TRBJ2-1,TGTGCCAGCAGCCACCTCAATTACAATGAGCAGTTCTTC,CASSHLNYNEQFF
TRBV9,.,.,TRBJ2-1,.,CASSIYLCSVSDEQFF
TRBV6-5,.,many,TRBJ2-1,TGTGCCAGCAGTAGGGGGTCGCTCTTCCACAATGAGCAGTTCTTC,CASSRGSLFHNEQFF
TRBV12-3/TRBV12-4,.,.,TRBJ1-1,TGTGCCAGCCCTTCTCTCACTGAAGCTTTCTTT,CASPSLTEAFF
TRBV27,.,few,TRBJ1-2,TGTGCCAGCAGTATACAACCCGGCTATGGCTACACCTTC,CASSIQPGYGYTF
TRBV5-1,TRBD1,many,TRBJ2-5,TGCGCCAGCAGCTCGACAGGGACCCTAGAAGGGACCCAGTACTTC,CASSSTGTLEGTQYF
TRBV7-8,.,.,TRBJ1-6,TGTGCCAGCAGTCCGGGGGGGGGAAATTCACCCCTCCACTTT,CASSPGGGNSPLHF
TRBV24-1,TRBD1,many,TRBJ2-5,TGTGCCACCAGTGAATGGGGACAGCAAGAGACCCAGTACTTC,CATSEWGQQETQYF
TRBV30,.,many,TRBJ2-7,TGTGCCTGGAGTGTTCCGGGGCGGGGGCAGTACTTC,CAWSVPGRGQYF
TRBV6-6,TRBD1,once,TRBJ2-1,TGTGCCAGCAGGAAGGACAGGGGGAGCTCCTACAATGAGCAGTTCTTC,CASRKDRGSSYNEQFF
TRBV15,.,many,TRBJ2-2,TGTGCCACCAGCAGTGAATACAGGACCGGGGAGCTGTTTTTT,CATSSEYRTGELFF
TRBV12-3/TRBV12-4,TRBD2,many,TRBJ2-1,TGTGCCAGCAGCTTTAGGGGGGCGGGAGGGCCGAATGAGCAGTTCTTC,CASSFRGAGGPNEQFF
TRBV12-3/TRBV12-4,.,.,TRBJ1-5,TGTGCCAGCAGTTTCTCCCTTGGTGAGCCTCAGCATTTT,CASSFSLGEPQHF
TRBV2,TRBD1,many,TRBJ1-6,TGTGCCAGCAGTGAAAGACAGGGGGATAGATCACCCCTCCACTTT,CASSERQGDRSPLHF
TRBV5-8,TRBD2,.,TRBJ2-5,TGTGCCAGCAGCCCGGGGACTACTGGAGAAGAGACCCAGTACTTC,CASSPGTTGEETQYF